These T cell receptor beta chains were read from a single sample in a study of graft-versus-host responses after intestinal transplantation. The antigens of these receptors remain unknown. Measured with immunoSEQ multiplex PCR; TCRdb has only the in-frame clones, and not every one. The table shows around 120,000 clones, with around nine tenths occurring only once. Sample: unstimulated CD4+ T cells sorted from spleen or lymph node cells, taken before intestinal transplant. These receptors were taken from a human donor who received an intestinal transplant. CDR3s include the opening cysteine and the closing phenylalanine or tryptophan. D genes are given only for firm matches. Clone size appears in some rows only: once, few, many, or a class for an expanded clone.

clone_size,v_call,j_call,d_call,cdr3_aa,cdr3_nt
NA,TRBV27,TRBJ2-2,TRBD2,CASSLASGRASGTGELFF,TGTGCCAGCAGTTTGGCTAGCGGGAGGGCCTCGGGCACCGGGGAGCTGTTTTTT
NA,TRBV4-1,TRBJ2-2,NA,CASSQRLVGGPSGELFF,TGCGCCAGCAGCCAAAGACTAGTGGGGGGGCCGAGCGGGGAGCTGTTTTTT
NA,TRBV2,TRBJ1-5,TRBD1,CASTDRGSNQPQHF,TGTGCCAGTACTGACAGGGGAAGCAATCAGCCCCAGCATTTT
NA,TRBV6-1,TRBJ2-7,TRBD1,CASSRTGVYEQYF,TGTGCCAGCAGCCGGACAGGGGTCTACGAGCAGTACTTC
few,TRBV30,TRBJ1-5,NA,CAWSVAGNQPQHF,TGTGCCTGGAGCGTGGCAGGTAATCAGCCCCAGCATTTT
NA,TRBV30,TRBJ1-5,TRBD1,CAWSGDRETRPGRNQPQHF,TGTGCCTGGAGTGGGGACAGGGAAACAAGGCCTGGACGCAATCAGCCCCAGCATTTT
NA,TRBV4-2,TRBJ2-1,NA,CASSQYTGGNNEQFF,TGTGCCAGCAGCCAATACACCGGCGGGAACAATGAGCAGTTCTTC
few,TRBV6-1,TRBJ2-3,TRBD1,CASSDDRVTQYF,TGTGCCAGCAGCGACGACAGGGTCACGCAGTATTTT
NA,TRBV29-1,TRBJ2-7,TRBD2,CSIRKGGRGNEQYF,TGCAGCATCAGAAAGGGCGGGAGGGGAAACGAGCAGTACTTC
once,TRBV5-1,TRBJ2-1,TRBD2,CASSLDGTSADEQFF,TGCGCCAGCAGCTTGGATGGGACTAGTGCGGATGAGCAGTTCTTC
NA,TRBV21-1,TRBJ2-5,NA,CASHRGTSGSQETQYF,TGTGCCAGCCACCGAGGGACTAGCGGGAGCCAAGAGACCCAGTACTTC
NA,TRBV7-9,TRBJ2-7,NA,CASSPSQVSYEQYF,TGTGCCAGCAGCCCCTCTCAGGTCTCCTACGAGCAGTACTTC
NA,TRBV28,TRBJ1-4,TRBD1,CASSYGTAGKLFF,TGTGCCAGCAGTTATGGGACAGCCGGGAAACTGTTTTTT
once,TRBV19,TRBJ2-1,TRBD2,CASSLAGTEQFF,TGTGCCAGTAGTCTAGCGGGAACTGAGCAGTTCTTC
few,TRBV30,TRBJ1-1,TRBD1,CAWSERQGNAFF,TGTGCCTGGAGTGAGAGACAGGGAAACGCTTTCTTT
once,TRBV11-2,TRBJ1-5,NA,CASSLDPLSSQHF,TGTGCCAGCAGCTTAGACCCCCTTTCTTCCCAGCATTTT
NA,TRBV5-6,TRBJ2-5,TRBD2,CASSLWGLAGQETQYF,TGTGCCAGCAGCTTGTGGGGACTAGCGGGACAAGAGACCCAGTACTTC
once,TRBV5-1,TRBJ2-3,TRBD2,CASSLAAGAGTDTQYF,TGCGCCAGCAGCTTGGCCGCGGGAGCGGGCACAGATACGCAGTATTTT
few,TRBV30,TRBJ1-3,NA,CAWSVGPPTSGNTIYF,TGTGCCTGGAGTGTGGGGCCGCCTACCTCTGGAAACACCATATATTTT
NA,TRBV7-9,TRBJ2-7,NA,CASSLGTVPPYEQYF,TGTGCCAGCAGCTTAGGGACAGTTCCGCCCTACGAGCAGTACTTC
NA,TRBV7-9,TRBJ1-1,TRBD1,CASSPGTGGRNTEAFF,TGTGCCAGCAGCCCCGGGACAGGGGGCCGGAACACTGAAGCTTTCTTT
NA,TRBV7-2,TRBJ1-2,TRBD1,CASSSRDREYGYTF,TGTGCCAGCAGCTCCCGGGACAGGGAATATGGCTACACCTTC
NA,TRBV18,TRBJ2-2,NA,CASSRPSGNDRSGELFF,TGTGCCAGCTCACGACCGAGCGGCAACGACAGGTCCGGGGAGCTGTTTTTT
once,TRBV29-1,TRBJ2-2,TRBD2,CSVPSTRLAGAPGELFF,TGCAGCGTCCCTTCCACCCGGCTAGCGGGAGCCCCCGGGGAGCTGTTTTTT
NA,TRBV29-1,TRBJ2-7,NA,CSVVDRTYEQYF,TGCAGCGTCGTGGACAGAACCTACGAGCAGTACTTC